Following are 19 T cell receptor beta chains from one sample sequenced in a study of blood T cell repertoires in COVID-19. The protocol was immunoSEQ multiplex PCR, while the TCRdb copy is restricted to in-frame clones and leaves out a portion. This sample has some 54,000 clones, with more than 85% found just once. The sequencing input was peripheral blood. The source of these receptors is a man in his 60s with acute or convalescent COVID-19.

The CDR3 DNA is TGTGCCAGTACCCCATTCGCGGGGGAAGAGACCCAGTACTTC. This translates into CASTPFAGEETQYF. The chain joins TRBV19 to TRBJ2-5, with 7 bases aligning to TRBD2. The CDR3 totals 14 residues. Losses at the gene ends were 7 bases for V and 3 bases for J; bases not matched to a gene: 8. In germline, CDR1 is LNHDA, CDR2 SQIVND (reference sequence).

The chain carries TRBV6-6 and TRBJ2-5, with 11 bases fitting TRBD2. Germline trimming cut 5 bases from V and 12 bases from J; bases unmatched to any gene: 2. Per germline, CDR1 MNHNY and CDR2 SVGAGI (reference sequence). The CDR3 sequence is 11 residues long. CDR3 nucleotide sequence: TGTGCCAGCAGTGGGGGACTAGCGGAGTACTTC. Encoded protein: CASSGGLAEYF.

The rearrangement links TRBV7-9 to TRBJ2-2; 10 bases line up with TRBD2. CDR1 SEHNR and CDR2 FQNEAQ come from the germline V gene (reference sequence). V trimming: 6 bases; J trimming: 5 bases; junction bases outside the gene matches: 6. There are 15 residues in the CDR3. CDR3 amino acids: CASRAGTSATGELFF. For the CDR3, the DNA is TGTGCCAGCAGAGCCGGGACTAGCGCTACCGGGGAGCTGTTTTTT. The full variable domain, completed using reference TRBV7-9 and TRBJ2-2, is DTGVSQNPRHKITKRGQNVTFRCDPISEHNRLYWYRQTLGQGPEFLTYFQNEAQLEKSRLLSDRFSAERPKGSFSTLEIQRTEQGDSAMYLCASRAGTSATGELFFGEGSRLTVL.

J is TRBJ1-5 and V is TRBV3-1 (or the pseudogene TRBV3-2); TRBD1 matches 8 bases. With V trimmed by 1 base and J by 4 bases, 3 bases remained unmatched. Germline CDR1 is LGHDT and CDR2 is YNNKEL (reference sequence). The CDR3 sequence is 15 residues long. In DNA, the CDR3 is TGTGCCAGCAGCCAAGGACAGGGGAGGAATCAGCCCCAGCATTTT. It yields the protein CASSQGQGRNQPQHF.

The chain employs TRBV19 and TRBJ2-5; 7 bases fit TRBD2. Germline assignment: CDR1 LNHDA and CDR2 SQIVND (reference sequence). This CDR3 is 13 amino acids long. V trimming: 2 bases; J trimming: 5 bases; junction bases outside the gene matches: 2. CDR3 nucleotide sequence: TGTGCCAGTAGTATACCCGGGGGGGAGACCCAGTACTTC. Residues: CASSIPGGETQYF.

This sequence joins TRBV7-6 and TRBJ2-2; the match to TRBD2 covers 14 bases. The germline gives CDR1 SGHVS, CDR2 FNYEAQ. The CDR3 has 19 residues. J lost 6 bases, V lost 1 base, and 10 bases had no gene match. The CDR3 loop reads CASSLVGLAGARGAGELFF. The CDR3 bases are TGTGCCAGCAGCTTAGTGGGACTAGCGGGAGCCCGAGGGGCCGGGGAGCTGTTTTTT.

Remarks on this clone: The limits of the CDR3 on the DNA are not certain, so only TCRdb's listed CDR3 is given. V usage is TRBV28 and J usage is TRBJ1-2; the tabulated D call, TRBD1, remains unverified against the DNA. CDR1 is MDHEN and CDR2 is SYDVKM in the germline V gene. The CDR3 is 15 amino acids long, termini counted. This CDR3 is CASSSSTGGSYGYTF.

The gene calls are TRBV11-3 and TRBJ2-2; D gene unclear. From germline, CDR1 is SGHNT and CDR2 YENEEA. The V end was cut by 5 bases, the J end by 2 bases, with 12 bases between. The length of the CDR3 is 15 residues. DNA for the CDR3: TGTGCCAGCAGCCCCCCCACACCTAACACCGGGGAGCTGTTTTTT. It is translated as CASSPPTPNTGELFF.

This rearrangement joins TRBV6-1 to TRBJ1-2; no reliable D call. Trimming cost V 0 bases and J 2 bases, with 7 bases left between them. Germline lookup yields CDR1 MNHNS and CDR2 SASEGT. The CDR3 consists of 14 residues. The chain's CDR3 is CASSEAAANYGYTF. The CDR3, as DNA: TGTGCCAGCAGTGAAGCTGCGGCAAACTATGGCTACACCTTC.

The gene calls are TRBV27 and TRBJ1-4; 10 bases fit TRBD1. After removal of 5 bases from V and 6 bases from J, the junction contained 3 bases not matched to a gene. The V gene's germline CDR1 is MNHEY and CDR2 SMNVEV (reference sequence). The CDR3 extends over 14 amino acids. The CDR3 protein is CASSQTGGYEKLFF. Here the CDR3 DNA reads TGTGCCAGCAGTCAGACAGGGGGCTATGAAAAACTGTTTTTT.

This sequence joins TRBV2 and TRBJ1-6, with 7 bases lining up with TRBD1. Unmatched junction bases numbered 6, after V lost 8 bases and J lost 5 bases. This CDR3 contains 14 residues. The V gene's germline CDR1 is SNHLY and CDR2 FYNNEI. This CDR3 is CASGGGWDNSPLHF. CDR3 coding DNA: TGTGCCAGCGGAGGGGGCTGGGATAATTCACCCCTCCACTTT. Based on the CDR3 plus reference TRBV2 and TRBJ1-6, the full variable domain is EPEVTQTPSHQVTQMGQEVILRCVPISNHLYFYWYRQILGQKVEFLVSFYNNEISEKSEIFDDQFSVERPDGSNFTLKIRSTKLEDSAMYFCASGGGWDNSPLHFGNGTRLTVT.

The V call is TRBV19, the J call TRBJ2-1, with TRBD1 matching over 7 bases. Germline loops: CDR1 LNHDA, CDR2 SQIVND (reference sequence). The CDR3 sequence is 15 residues long. V lost 4 bases, J lost 7 bases, and 10 bases stayed unmatched. CDR3 coding DNA: TGTGCCAGTAGTAATATAGGACAGGTTTGGAATGAGCAGTTCTTC. Translated, it gives CASSNIGQVWNEQFF.

This chain links TRBV11-3 with TRBJ1-2; TRBD1 agrees at 9 bases. This CDR3 comprises 15 residues. With V trimmed by 0 bases and J by 4 bases, 3 bases remained unmatched. Per the germline V gene, CDR1 is SGHNT and CDR2 is YENEEA. The CDR3: CASSLEDRGVYGYTF. The CDR3 nucleotides read TGTGCCAGCAGCTTAGAGGACAGGGGAGTCTATGGCTACACCTTC. Based on the CDR3 plus reference TRBV11-3 and TRBJ1-2, the full variable domain is EAGVVQSPRYKIIEKKQPVAFWCNPISGHNTLYWYLQNLGQGPELLIRYENEEAVDDSQLPKDRFSAERLKGVDSTLKIQPAELGDSAVYLCASSLEDRGVYGYTFGSGTRLTVV.

V usage is TRBV28 and J usage is TRBJ2-7; 7 nucleotides match TRBD1. J lost 2 bases, V lost 11 bases, and 12 bases had no gene match. The CDR3 has 14 amino acids. In germline, CDR1 is MDHEN, CDR2 SYDVKM. CDR3 loop: CAVSTGTVPYEQYF. Written as DNA, the CDR3 is TGTGCCGTCTCAACCGGGACAGTCCCCTACGAGCAGTACTTC.

The chain employs TRBV12-5 and TRBJ2-3; D perhaps matches TRBD1 (8 bases). Germline loops: CDR1 LGHNT, CDR2 FRNRAP. V was cut by 1 base and J by 4 bases, with 30 bases left in between. CDR3 size: 21 residues. The CDR3, as DNA: TGTGCTAGTGGTTTGGGAAAGAACAGGGGGGGAGTCGTTGAGATACCAGATACGCAGTATTTT. It encodes CASGLGKNRGGVVEIPDTQYF.

The DNA for the CDR3 is TGTGCCAGCAGTGTCCCGACTCGAAACACCATATATTTT. Translated, it gives CASSVPTRNTIYF. The V and J genes are TRBV28 and TRBJ1-3; D gene uncertain. Germline CDR1 reads MDHEN; CDR2 reads SYDVKM. Between the trimmed V and J ends, which lost 5 bases and 5 bases, there was a span of 10 bases. The CDR3 sequence is 13 residues long.

The genes are TRBV5-1 and TRBJ2-1; 10 bases line up with TRBD1. The CDR3 length is 15 residues. Looked up from germline, CDR1 is SGHRS and CDR2 is YFSETQ. The V gene end was trimmed by 1 base and the J gene end by 7 bases; junction bases not matched to a gene: 5. DNA for the CDR3: TGCGCCAGCAGCTTGACGACAGGGGGCGGGAATGAGCAGTTCTTC. Its protein is CASSLTTGGGNEQFF.

There are a few counts of this clone. This rearrangement joins TRBV5-1 to TRBJ1-6; TRBD1 matches at 7 bases. CDR3 length: 15 amino acids. V was clipped by 4 bases and J by 10 bases; unmatched bases: 11. CDR1 is SGHRS and CDR2 is YFSETQ in the germline V gene. The CDR3 bases are TGCGCCAGCAGCCTTACGACAGGGATTGGATCACCCCTCCACTTT. This gives the protein CASSLTTGIGSPLHF. Supplemented by reference TRBV5-1 and TRBJ1-6, the full variable domain reads KAGVTQTPRYLIKTRGQQVTLSCSPISGHRSVSWYQQTPGQGLQFLFEYFSETQRNKGNFPGRFSGRQFSNSRSEMNVSTLELGDSALYLCASSLTTGIGSPLHFGNGTRLTVT.

The chain joins TRBV6-1 to TRBJ2-3; D might be TRBD1 (7 bases). The ends were cut back, 2 bases at V and 5 bases at J, with 14 bases in the middle. The CDR3 sequence is 15 residues long. Germline values: CDR1 MNHNS, CDR2 SASEGT. The CDR3 protein is CASSETRQGGDTQYF. CDR3 DNA: TGTGCCAGCAGTGAAACTAGACAGGGAGGAGATACGCAGTATTTT.